A selection of T cell receptor beta chains follows, all from one sample in a study of cytomegalovirus exposure and HLA in healthy donors. Here immunoSEQ multiplex PCR was the method, and the copy in TCRdb shows in-frame clones only, minus some. The profile shows about 150,000 clones, about four fifths of them singletons. Source material: PBMCs. Receptor source: a man aged 30 to 45 in good health and CMV-seropositive. CDR3s include the opening cysteine and the closing phenylalanine or tryptophan. The D gene is left open where the match is weak. Clone size appears in some rows only: once, few, many, or a class for an expanded clone.

. TRBJ1-5 TRBD1 TRBV7-6 18 CASSLLSPGQGNNQPQHF TGTGCCAGCAGCTTGCTATCTCCGGGACAGGGGAACAATCAGCCCCAGCATTTT
. TRBJ2-5 TRBD1 TRBV5-6 17 CASSLGQGVGYQETQYF TGTGCCAGCAGCTTGGGCCAGGGGGTCGGGTACCAAGAGACCCAGTACTTC
few TRBJ2-7 TRBD2 TRBV2 16 CASSEGTGGGLYEQYF TGTGCCAGCAGTGAAGGGACTGGCGGGGGGCTCTACGAGCAGTACTTC
. TRBJ2-7 . TRBV4-1 16 CASSQDPRGNSYEQYF TGCGCCAGCAGCCAAGATCCGAGGGGGAACTCCTACGAGCAGTACTTC
. TRBJ2-7 . TRBV7-2 14 CASSLDRRTYEQYF TGTGCCAGCAGCTTAGACCGCAGGACCTACGAGCAGTACTTC
few TRBJ1-5 . TRBV27 14 CASSLGGGNQPQHF TGTGCCAGCAGCCTAGGGGGGGGCAATCAGCCCCAGCATTTT
once TRBJ2-3 . TRBV5-4 15 CASSLSLATTDTQYF TGTGCCAGCAGCCTATCTCTAGCGACCACAGATACGCAGTATTTT
. TRBJ2-7 TRBD1 TRBV6-5 15 CASSSGTGGGHEQYF TGTGCCAGCAGTTCCGGGACAGGGGGCGGCCACGAGCAGTACTTC
few TRBJ1-2 . TRBV6-5 14 CASSYNRERNGYTF TGTGCCAGCAGTTACAACCGGGAGAGAAATGGCTACACCTTC
. TRBJ1-2 TRBD1 TRBV5-1 15 CASSPIRDRVNGYTF TGCGCCAGCAGCCCGATTCGGGACAGGGTCAATGGCTACACCTTC
. TRBJ2-7 TRBD2 TRBV15 19 CATSRDNRVLAGNSYEQYF TGTGCCACCAGCAGAGATAATCGGGTGCTAGCGGGGAACTCCTACGAGCAGTACTTC
. TRBJ2-7 TRBD1 TRBV28 15 CASSLFTRGTYEQYF TGTGCCAGCAGTTTATTCACCAGGGGGACCTACGAGCAGTACTTC
. TRBJ2-3 . TRBV4-1 16 CASSQESVAFTDTQYF TGCGCCAGCAGCCAAGAGTCCGTGGCTTTCACAGATACGCAGTATTTT
. TRBJ2-3 TRBD2 TRBV13 17 CASSQTSGGAPADTQYF TGTGCCAGCAGCCAGACTAGCGGGGGGGCCCCGGCAGATACGCAGTATTTT
. TRBJ2-1 TRBD2 TRBV27 15 CASGIQREGDNEQFF TGTGCCAGCGGAATCCAGCGGGAGGGAGACAATGAGCAGTTCTTC
. TRBJ1-5 . TRBV27 18 CASRTTSGGLSSNQPQHF TGTGCCAGCAGAACAACCTCTGGGGGGTTGTCCAGCAATCAGCCCCAGCATTTT
. TRBJ2-5 TRBD2 TRBV30 15 CAWSVMAGVQETQYF TGTGCCTGGAGTGTAATGGCGGGGGTGCAAGAGACCCAGTACTTC
. TRBJ1-6 TRBD1 TRBV5-6 16 CASSFRDRGSNSPLHF TGTGCCAGCAGCTTCCGGGACAGGGGGTCTAATTCACCCCTCCACTTT
once TRBJ2-3 . TRBV7-7 15 CASSLSGLNTDTQYF TGTGCCAGCAGCTTATCCGGACTAAACACAGATACGCAGTATTTT
. TRBJ2-3 . TRBV6-1 13 CASSERGTDTQYF TGTGCCAGCAGTGAACGGGGCACAGATACGCAGTATTTT
. TRBJ2-3 TRBD2 TRBV7-2 15 CASSAGLAYTDTQYF TGTGCCAGCAGCGCCGGACTAGCGTACACAGATACGCAGTATTTT
. TRBJ1-4 . TRBV6-4 14 CASSERAENEKLFF TGTGCCAGCAGTGAGAGGGCTGAAAATGAAAAACTGTTTTTT
. TRBJ2-1 TRBD1 TRBV19 15 CASSKGGQIYNEQFF TGTGCCAGTAGTAAAGGGGGACAGATTTACAATGAGCAGTTCTTC
. TRBJ2-7 . TRBV30 11 CAGSNFYEQYF TGTGCCGGGAGTAACTTCTACGAGCAGTACTTC
. TRBJ1-5 . TRBV6-5 15 CASSSRNGGGQPQHF TGTGCCAGCAGTTCCCGGAACGGGGGGGGACAGCCCCAGCATTTT
. TRBJ1-6 . TRBV27 16 CASRMGLTPYNSPLHF TGTGCCAGCAGAATGGGACTGACGCCCTATAATTCACCCCTCCACTTT
few TRBJ2-1 . TRBV5-1 15 CASSLPLGAGDEQFF TGCGCCAGCAGCTTGCCCCTTGGAGCGGGCGATGAGCAGTTCTTC
. TRBJ1-2 . TRBV28 12 CASSLQVYGYTF TGTGCCAGCAGTTTACAGGTCTATGGCTACACCTTC
. TRBJ2-1 TRBD2 TRBV6-6 14 CATHASGTLNEQFF TGTGCCACACACGCTAGCGGGACGCTCAATGAGCAGTTCTTC
. TRBJ2-1 TRBD2 TRBV18 15 CASSPLAGGPDEQFF TGTGCCAGCTCACCACTAGCGGGGGGGCCGGATGAGCAGTTCTTC
once TRBJ2-1 . TRBV11-3 15 CASSLDLGVRGEQFF TGTGCCAGCAGCTTAGATCTTGGGGTGCGGGGTGAGCAGTTCTTC
. TRBJ2-7 . TRBV5-6 14 CASSLRTYSYEQYF TGTGCCAGCAGCTTAAGGACATACTCCTACGAGCAGTACTTC
. TRBJ2-3 TRBD1 TRBV15 16 CATSRDRWTGTDTQYF TGTGCCACCAGCAGAGATCGTTGGACAGGAACAGATACGCAGTATTTT
. TRBJ1-6 . TRBV4-1 13 CASSQDENSPLHF TGCGCCAGCAGCCAAGATGAGAATTCACCCCTCCACTTT
. TRBJ1-2 . TRBV7-9 16 CASSLDPIERNYGYTF TGTGCCAGCAGCTTAGACCCAATTGAGAGAAACTATGGCTACACCTTC
. TRBJ2-7 TRBD2 TRBV28 16 CASSPFDSGGYWEQYF TGTGCCAGCAGCCCTTTTGATAGCGGGGGGTATTGGGAGCAGTACTTC
. TRBJ2-7 TRBD1 TRBV4-1 19 CASSQVFPRRTGQLDEQYF TGCGCCAGCAGCCAAGTTTTCCCGAGGAGGACAGGACAATTGGACGAGCAGTACTTC
. TRBJ2-3 TRBD2 TRBV7-2 19 CASSSGGGTSGRDADTQYF TGTGCCAGCAGCTCGGGCGGGGGGACTAGCGGGAGGGATGCAGATACGCAGTATTTT
once TRBJ1-4 . TRBV7-9 18 CASSLVPQRDATNEKLFF TGTGCCAGCAGCTTAGTCCCACAGAGGGATGCAACTAATGAAAAACTGTTTTTT
. TRBJ1-1 . TRBV28 14 CASSFVRVNTEAFF TGTGCCAGCAGTTTTGTGCGGGTGAACACTGAAGCTTTCTTT
few TRBJ2-7 . TRBV14 11 CASSVRGEQYF TGTGCCAGCAGCGTCCGGGGGGAGCAGTACTTC
. TRBJ2-1 . TRBV5-1 14 CASSLTPSYNEQFF TGCGCCAGCAGCTTAACTCCATCCTACAATGAGCAGTTCTTC
few TRBJ1-5 . TRBV7-2 15 CASSLDGFLNQPQHF TGTGCCAGCAGCCTCGACGGGTTCCTCAATCAGCCCCAGCATTTT
. TRBJ1-5 . TRBV15 16 CATSQVDKPSDQPQHF TGTGCCACCAGCCAGGTGGACAAACCATCCGATCAGCCCCAGCATTTT
. TRBJ2-7 . TRBV30 12 CAWSQGTYEQYF TGTGCCTGGAGTCAGGGTACCTACGAGCAGTACTTC
. TRBJ1-1 . TRBV29-1 11 CSSSQGRRAFF TGCAGCAGCTCGCAGGGGCGTAGGGCTTTCTTT
few TRBJ2-2 TRBD2 TRBV9 15 CASSLGLVGTGELFF TGTGCCAGCAGTCTGGGACTAGTCGGAACCGGGGAGCTGTTTTTT
. TRBJ1-6 TRBD1 TRBV27 13 CASRRQGESPLHF TGTGCCAGCAGGCGACAGGGAGAATCACCCCTCCACTTT
. TRBJ2-1 TRBD1 TRBV19 13 CASSRDRGPEQFF TGTGCCAGTAGTAGGGACAGGGGCCCTGAGCAGTTCTTC
. TRBJ2-6 TRBD2 TRBV5-1 18 CASSLAGGGSSGANVLTF TGCGCCAGCAGCTTGGCCGGCGGGGGGAGCTCTGGGGCCAACGTCCTGACTTTC
. TRBJ2-2 . TRBV5-1 13 CASGVEVTGELFF TGCGCCAGCGGTGTTGAGGTTACCGGGGAGCTGTTTTTT
. TRBJ1-6 . TRBV20-1 11 CSVGGNSPLHF TGCAGTGTTGGAGGCAATTCACCCCTCCACTTT
. TRBJ2-5 TRBD1 TRBV28 15 CASSLLDRGQETQYF TGTGCCAGCAGTCTATTGGACAGGGGGCAGGAGACCCAGTACTTC
. TRBJ2-1 . TRBV2 14 CASRGGTVYNEQFF TGTGCCAGCAGAGGAGGGACGGTTTACAATGAGCAGTTCTTC
. TRBJ2-6 . TRBV7-2 15 CASRSRGSGANVLTF TGTGCCAGCAGGTCGAGGGGGAGTGGGGCCAACGTCCTGACTTTC
. TRBJ2-4 TRBD2 TRBV5-1 18 CASSSPPGRGGTKNSQYF TGCGCCAGCAGCTCGCCCCCCGGGCGCGGGGGAACCAAAAACAGTCAGTACTTC
. TRBJ2-7 . TRBV5-6 14 CASSLDGRGHEQYF TGTGCCAGCAGCTTGGACGGCAGGGGTCACGAGCAGTACTTC
. TRBJ2-7 . TRBV6-1 15 CASSEGAGPFYEQYF TGTGCCAGCAGTGAAGGGGCGGGTCCTTTCTACGAGCAGTACTTC
. TRBJ2-7 TRBD2 TRBV14 17 CASSQGLRRESFYEQYF TGTGCCAGCAGCCAAGGTCTGAGGCGGGAGTCCTTCTACGAGCAGTACTTC